A selection of T cell receptor beta chains follows, all from one sample in a study of blood T cell repertoires in COVID-19. Sequencing was performed with immunoSEQ multiplex PCR; in TCRdb, only in-frame clones are kept and a portion is missing. The table records around 260,000 clones, roughly 88% of them present only once. Sequencing input: PBMCs or T cells enriched from blood (not recorded which). These receptors were collected from a woman aged 30 to 39 who had recovered from COVID-19. CDR3s include the opening cysteine and the closing phenylalanine or tryptophan. Size is omitted from some rows. Given values are once, few, many or a class for expanded clones.

size	V	J	CDR3
few	TRBV27	TRBJ2-7	CASSSGWGQSSYEQYF
.	TRBV6-5	TRBJ1-4	CASSYSWQETNEKLFF
.	TRBV18	TRBJ1-3	CASSPQTGTGNTIYF
.	TRBV28	TRBJ1-2	CASSQGARDYGYTF
.	TRBV29-1	TRBJ2-1	CSAQSWGGNEQFF
.	TRBV19	TRBJ2-2	CASSIWGVNGELFF
once	TRBV10-1	TRBJ2-7	CASSLDRVGEQYF
.	TRBV11-2	TRBJ1-1	CASSRDRFIEAFF
.	TRBV7-9	TRBJ2-5	CASSLARGTGSETQYF
.	TRBV6-5	TRBJ2-3	CASSPQAPTDTQYF
.	TRBV3-1/TRBV3-2	TRBJ2-7	CASSPSGRRTYEQYF
.	TRBV28	TRBJ1-4	CASSFRTANEKLFF
.	TRBV4-1	TRBJ1-2	CASSQGGGSDGYTF
.	TRBV24-1	TRBJ2-5	CATSDPGRGGETQYF
once	TRBV10-3	TRBJ2-3	CAISPWAGKSTDTQYF
.	TRBV6-1	TRBJ2-3	CASSEATEPGQGGTDTQYF
.	TRBV9	TRBJ2-1	CASSVVPGAYNEQFF
.	TRBV7-9	TRBJ1-1	CASIPGGAKTEAFF
.	TRBV20-1	TRBJ1-2	CSASLQEDYGYTF
.	TRBV4-1	TRBJ2-3	CASSQQGRVDTDTQYF
.	TRBV4-1	TRBJ2-1	CASSQVSSGSPAEQFF
.	TRBV28	TRBJ2-7	CASSQTVSWASYEQYF
.	TRBV5-1	TRBJ2-1	CASSFRGQSSYNEQFF
.	TRBV6-5	TRBJ2-6	CASSYRGTGANVLTF
.	TRBV2	TRBJ2-7	CASSETPASPSYEQYF
.	TRBV28	TRBJ1-4	CASGGVATNEKLFF
.	TRBV29-1	TRBJ1-3	CSVKQGSSGNTIYF
.	TRBV9	TRBJ2-5	CASSPLGGRETQYF
.	TRBV19	TRBJ1-2	CASRGLIGADNYGYTF
.	TRBV5-1	TRBJ1-6	CASSLGLARFGSPLHF
.	TRBV2	TRBJ1-4	CASSEDTDRVYEKLFF
.	TRBV12-3/TRBV12-4	TRBJ1-1	CASPMSPAFF
once	TRBV7-8	TRBJ2-1	CASSLVVGDSENEQFF
.	TRBV7-9	TRBJ2-7	CASSLLAGEVGEQYF
.	TRBV28	TRBJ1-2	CASSIFIQYGYTF
.	TRBV24-1	TRBJ1-1	CATSDHENRQGPNTEAFF
.	TRBV4-1	TRBJ2-7	CASSLRVSYYEQYF
.	TRBV6-5	TRBJ1-2	CASSYSGHPYGYTF
once	TRBV18	TRBJ2-5	CASSPQNRGKETQYF
many	TRBV27	TRBJ2-1	CASIPTSSSSYNEQFF
.	TRBV15	TRBJ2-3	CATSRGPPGSSTDTQYF
.	TRBV29-1	TRBJ2-7	CSVKARLAGHSSYEQYF
once	TRBV9	TRBJ2-7	CASSVGLASIYEQYF
once	TRBV24-1	TRBJ2-3	CATSDLISGGAADTQYF
.	TRBV5-1	TRBJ1-1	CASSLRGGETEAFF
.	TRBV27	TRBJ2-1	CASGPAGTINEQFF
.	TRBV28	TRBJ1-6	CASSYLRRDRERWLYNSPLHF
.	TRBV5-1	TRBJ2-5	CASSLKGLAGLIGETQYF
.	TRBV10-3	TRBJ2-7	CAISEKTVLSYEQYF
few	TRBV19	TRBJ2-1	CASSIAGGPREQFF
once	TRBV3-1/TRBV3-2	TRBJ2-7	CASSLTENYEQYF
many	TRBV28	TRBJ1-2	CASSSVGYTF
.	TRBV6-5	TRBJ1-1	CASSYRSQRNTEAFF